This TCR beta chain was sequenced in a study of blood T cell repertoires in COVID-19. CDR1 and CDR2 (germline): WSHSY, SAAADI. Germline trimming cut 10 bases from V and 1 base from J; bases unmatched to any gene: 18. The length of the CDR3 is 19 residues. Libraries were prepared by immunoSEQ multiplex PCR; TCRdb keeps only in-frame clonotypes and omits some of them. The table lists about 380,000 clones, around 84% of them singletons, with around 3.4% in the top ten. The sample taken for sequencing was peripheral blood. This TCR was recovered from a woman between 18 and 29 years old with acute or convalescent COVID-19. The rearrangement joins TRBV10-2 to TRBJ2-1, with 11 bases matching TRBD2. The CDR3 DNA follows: TGCGCCACCCAACAATATCCGGGACTAGCGGAAAGTTCCTACAATGAGCAGTTCTTC. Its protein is CATQQYPGLAESSYNEQFF.